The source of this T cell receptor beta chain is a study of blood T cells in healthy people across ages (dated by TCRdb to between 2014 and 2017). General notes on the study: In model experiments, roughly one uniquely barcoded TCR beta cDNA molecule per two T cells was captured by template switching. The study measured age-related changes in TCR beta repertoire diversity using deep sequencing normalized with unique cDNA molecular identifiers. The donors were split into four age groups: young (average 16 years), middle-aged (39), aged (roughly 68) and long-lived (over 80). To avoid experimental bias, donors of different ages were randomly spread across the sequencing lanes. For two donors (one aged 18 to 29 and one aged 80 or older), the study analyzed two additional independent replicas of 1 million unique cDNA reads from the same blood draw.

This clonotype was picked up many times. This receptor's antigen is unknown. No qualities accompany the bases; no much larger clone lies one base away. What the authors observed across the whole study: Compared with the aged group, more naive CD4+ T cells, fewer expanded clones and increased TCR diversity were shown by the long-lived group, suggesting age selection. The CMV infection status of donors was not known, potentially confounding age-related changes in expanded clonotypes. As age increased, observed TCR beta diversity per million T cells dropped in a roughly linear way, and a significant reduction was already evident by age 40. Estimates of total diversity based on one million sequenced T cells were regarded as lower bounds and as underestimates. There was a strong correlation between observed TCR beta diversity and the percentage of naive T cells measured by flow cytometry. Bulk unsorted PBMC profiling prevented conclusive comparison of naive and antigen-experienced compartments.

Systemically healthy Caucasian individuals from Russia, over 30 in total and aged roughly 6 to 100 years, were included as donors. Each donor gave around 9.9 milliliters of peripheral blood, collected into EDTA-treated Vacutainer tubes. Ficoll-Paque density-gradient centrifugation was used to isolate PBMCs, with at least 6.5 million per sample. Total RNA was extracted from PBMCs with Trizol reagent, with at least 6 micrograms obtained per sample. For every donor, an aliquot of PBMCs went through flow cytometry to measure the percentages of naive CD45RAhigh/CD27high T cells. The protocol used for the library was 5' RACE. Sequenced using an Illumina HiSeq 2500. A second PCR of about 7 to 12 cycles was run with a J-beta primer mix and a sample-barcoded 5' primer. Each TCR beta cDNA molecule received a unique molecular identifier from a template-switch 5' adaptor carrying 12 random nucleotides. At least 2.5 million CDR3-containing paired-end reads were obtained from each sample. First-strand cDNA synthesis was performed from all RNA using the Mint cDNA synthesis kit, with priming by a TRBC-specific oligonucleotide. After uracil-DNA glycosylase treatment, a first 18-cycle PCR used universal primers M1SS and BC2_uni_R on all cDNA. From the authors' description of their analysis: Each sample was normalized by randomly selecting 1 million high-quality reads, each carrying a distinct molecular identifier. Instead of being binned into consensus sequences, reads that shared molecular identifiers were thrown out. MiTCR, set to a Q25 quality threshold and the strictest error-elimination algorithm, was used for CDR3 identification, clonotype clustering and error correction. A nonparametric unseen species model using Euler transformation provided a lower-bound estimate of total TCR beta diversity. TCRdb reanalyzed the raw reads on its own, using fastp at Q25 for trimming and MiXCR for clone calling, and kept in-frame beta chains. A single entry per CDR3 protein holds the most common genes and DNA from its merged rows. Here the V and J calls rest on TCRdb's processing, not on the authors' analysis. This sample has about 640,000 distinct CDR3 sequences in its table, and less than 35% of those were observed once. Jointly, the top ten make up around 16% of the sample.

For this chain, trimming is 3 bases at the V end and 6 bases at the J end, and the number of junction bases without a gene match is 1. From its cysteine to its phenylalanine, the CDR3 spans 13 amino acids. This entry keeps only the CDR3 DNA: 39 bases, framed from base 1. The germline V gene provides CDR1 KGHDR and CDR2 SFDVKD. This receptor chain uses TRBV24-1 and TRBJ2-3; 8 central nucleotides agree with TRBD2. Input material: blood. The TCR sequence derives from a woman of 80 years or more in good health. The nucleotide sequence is TGTGCCACCAGTGATAGACTAGCGGATACGCAGTATTTT. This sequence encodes CATSDRLADTQYF.